Listed below are T cell receptor beta chains from one sample, sequenced in a study of blood T cell repertoires in COVID-19. Using immunoSEQ multiplex PCR, the repertoire was profiled, and TCRdb retains in-frame clones only, with some absent. This repertoire shows 120,000 to 150,000 clones, about 84% found once; its top ten account for around 1.6%. The material sequenced was PBMCs or T cells enriched from blood (not recorded which). The receptor source for this set is a woman between 18 and 30 years old who had been exposed to COVID-19. Both conserved end residues are part of each CDR3. The order of the fields is V gene, J gene, CDR3 protein.

V: TRBV4-2; J: TRBJ2-7; CDR3: CASSQDPGAEQYF
V: TRBV11-2; J: TRBJ2-1; CDR3: CASSTAGTSGSDEQFF
V: TRBV12-3/TRBV12-4; J: TRBJ2-7; CDR3: CASSLSITYEQYF
V: TRBV3-1/TRBV3-2; J: TRBJ2-5; CDR3: CASSHRGLALETQYF
V: TRBV3-1/TRBV3-2; J: TRBJ2-5; CDR3: CASSQIAGGRETQYF
V: TRBV5-1; J: TRBJ2-3; CDR3: CASSLGGGTTDTQYF
V: TRBV7-8; J: TRBJ1-5; CDR3: CASSFLGAAGNQPQHF
V: TRBV6-5; J: TRBJ2-5; CDR3: CASRTGLEKTQYF
V: TRBV10-3; J: TRBJ1-1; CDR3: CAISDPQGNTEAFF
V: TRBV6-5; J: TRBJ1-1; CDR3: CASSSDRDSREAFF
V: TRBV10-3; J: TRBJ1-2; CDR3: CAISDPQSYGYTF
V: TRBV4-3; J: TRBJ2-7; CDR3: CASSQVGSRGYEQYF
V: TRBV2; J: TRBJ1-1; CDR3: CASSDPLGLGAEAFF
V: TRBV4-1; J: TRBJ2-7; CDR3: CASSHRLSYEQYF
V: TRBV10-3; J: TRBJ2-2; CDR3: CAISEWTMTGRRRGTGELFF
V: TRBV28; J: TRBJ2-5; CDR3: CASPPNGDSVETQYF
V: TRBV5-1; J: TRBJ2-1; CDR3: CASSFSKGNEQFF
V: TRBV6-5; J: TRBJ1-2; CDR3: CASNPPDRKYGYTF
V: TRBV12-3/TRBV12-4; J: TRBJ1-2; CDR3: CASKPRSSRGYTF
V: TRBV6-6; J: TRBJ1-6; CDR3: CASSLQGGEYSPLHF
V: TRBV6-5; J: TRBJ1-1; CDR3: CASLDRAPNTEAFF
V: TRBV18; J: TRBJ2-1; CDR3: CASSPRAGRDEQFF
V: TRBV18; J: TRBJ1-2; CDR3: CASSQLTGVGANYGYTF
V: TRBV30; J: TRBJ2-1; CDR3: CAWGTGGYNEQFF
V: TRBV29-1; J: TRBJ2-1; CDR3: CSVADTGEQFF
V: TRBV19; J: TRBJ1-5; CDR3: CASSILQGARQPQHF
V: TRBV27; J: TRBJ1-2; CDR3: CASSPMSLFGGGYTF
V: TRBV3-1/TRBV3-2; J: TRBJ2-3; CDR3: CASSLNPGTDTQYF
V: TRBV7-6; J: TRBJ2-7; CDR3: CASSLGDRGSYEQYF
V: TRBV3-1/TRBV3-2; J: TRBJ2-2; CDR3: CASSHRSKKGTSRNHNTGELFF
V: TRBV28; J: TRBJ1-4; CDR3: CASRLQGPGSSLNEKLFF
V: TRBV11-2; J: TRBJ2-2; CDR3: CASLPWQGPNTGELFF
V: TRBV27; J: TRBJ2-1; CDR3: CASAQSGQGNEQFF
V: TRBV5-1; J: TRBJ1-3; CDR3: CASSWDSAGNTIYF
V: TRBV28; J: TRBJ1-1; CDR3: CASTPWGEGYTEAFF
V: TRBV28; J: TRBJ2-5; CDR3: CASSSGGGGRETQYF
V: TRBV24-1; J: TRBJ2-1; CDR3: CATTGQGTNEQFF
V: TRBV7-2; J: TRBJ2-5; CDR3: CASSTQTSVVETQYF
V: TRBV12-5; J: TRBJ1-2; CDR3: CASGYATGSAYGYTF
V: TRBV12-3/TRBV12-4; J: TRBJ2-1; CDR3: CASRRGSYNEQFF
V: TRBV5-4; J: TRBJ2-1; CDR3: CASSFLVPNEQFF
V: TRBV24-1; J: TRBJ1-2; CDR3: CATSAPSDRAEGYTF
V: TRBV25-1; J: TRBJ1-2; CDR3: CASSVTGSTNYGYTF
V: TRBV25-1; J: TRBJ1-1; CDR3: CASSEISGAGLNTEAFF
V: TRBV2; J: TRBJ1-5; CDR3: CASSEQKRISPQHF
V: TRBV2; J: TRBJ2-1; CDR3: CASRVNEQFF